Listed here is a single T cell receptor beta chain. Antigen specificity is unknown. This sample was taken from a study of cytomegalovirus exposure and HLA in healthy donors. Study-level points and caveats: The authors listed about 170 TCR beta chains as cytomegalovirus-associated.

Method: immunoSEQ multiplex PCR; TCRdb's copy keeps in-frame clones and lacks some. The sample records fewer than 250,000 clones, 85% to 90% being singletons. Sequencing input: PBMCs. This sequence originates from a man aged 18-30 years in good health and CMV-seronegative.

CDR3 region: CASSPRQGAYEQYF. The CDR3 DNA follows: TGCGCCAGCAGCCCACGACAGGGCGCCTACGAGCAGTACTTC. The V call is TRBV4-1, the J call TRBJ2-7; 7 bases fit TRBD1. This CDR3 contains 14 residues. V lost 4 bases and J lost 2; bases outside the gene matches: 5. Germline lookup yields CDR1 MGHRA and CDR2 YSYEKL.